This passage covers 2 T cell receptor beta chains from one sample sequenced in a study of blood T cell repertoires in COVID-19. The method was immunoSEQ multiplex PCR; TCRdb's version includes in-frame clones alone and lacks a portion of them. The data show approximately 170,000 clones, approximately 80% seen once. The sample was peripheral blood. The receptors shown here come from a human donor in a cohort sampled during active COVID-19.

The V and J genes are TRBV7-9 and TRBJ2-1; no clear D. Germline loops: CDR1 SEHNR, CDR2 FQNEAQ (reference sequence). V was clipped by 5 bases and J by 6 bases, with 5 bases between them. The CDR3 has 11 amino acids. This CDR3 is CASSDFNEQFF. The CDR3 DNA reads as TGTGCCAGCAGCGACTTCAATGAGCAGTTCTTC.

The gene calls are TRBV9 and TRBJ2-7, with 8 positions matching TRBD1. V lost 0 bases, J lost 5 bases, and 4 bases stayed unmatched. Germline CDR1 SGDLS, CDR2 YYNGEE. The CDR3 is 14 residues long. CDR3 residues: CASSVASRGHEQYF. DNA for the CDR3: TGTGCCAGCAGCGTAGCGAGCAGGGGGCACGAGCAGTACTTC.